The clone carrying this TCR beta chain has more than one count but fewer than ten. What it binds is unknown. This sample was taken from a study of CD8 T cells in ankylosing spondylitis. Regarding the study as a whole: Certain motif variants had earlier appeared in reactive arthritis synovial fluid and blood.

CDR1 and CDR2 from the germline V gene are SGHVS and FQNEAQ. The V end was cut by 5 bases, the J end by 0 bases, with 14 bases between. CDR3 length: 15 amino acids. Quantitative 5'-RACE with molecular barcodes was used to make the TCR beta libraries. TCRdb ran MiXCR on the 5' RACE reads and lists one entry per CDR3 protein. The sample comprises hundreds of thousands of distinct CDR3 sequences, 30% to 40% of which are singletons, and about 4.2% rests with the top ten. This sequence was found in a male donor with ankylosing spondylitis or in good health (not recorded which). The V gene is TRBV7-8, the J gene TRBJ2-7, with D perhaps given as TRBD1 or TRBD2 (5 bases each). Sample: blood, either unsorted or a sorted T cell fraction (not recorded which). This CDR3 is CASSLLRGGSYEQYF. CDR3 bases: TGTGCCAGCAGCCTACTCCGTGGGGGCTCCTACGAGCAGTACTTC.